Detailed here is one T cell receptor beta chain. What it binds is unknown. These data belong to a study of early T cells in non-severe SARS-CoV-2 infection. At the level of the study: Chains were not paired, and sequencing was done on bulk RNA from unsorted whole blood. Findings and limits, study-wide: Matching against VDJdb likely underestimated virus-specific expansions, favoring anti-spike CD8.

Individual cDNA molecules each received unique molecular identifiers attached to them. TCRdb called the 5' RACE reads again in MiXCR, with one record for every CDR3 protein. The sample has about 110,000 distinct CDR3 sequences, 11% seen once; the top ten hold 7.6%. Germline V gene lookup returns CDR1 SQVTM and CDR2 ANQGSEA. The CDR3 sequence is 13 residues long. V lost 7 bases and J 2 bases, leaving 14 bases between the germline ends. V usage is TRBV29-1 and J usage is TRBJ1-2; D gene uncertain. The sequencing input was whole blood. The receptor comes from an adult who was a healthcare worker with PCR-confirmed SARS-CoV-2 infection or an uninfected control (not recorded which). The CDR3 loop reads CSASGGSNYGYTF. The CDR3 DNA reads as TGCAGCGCGTCGGGAGGATCAAACTATGGCTACACCTTC.